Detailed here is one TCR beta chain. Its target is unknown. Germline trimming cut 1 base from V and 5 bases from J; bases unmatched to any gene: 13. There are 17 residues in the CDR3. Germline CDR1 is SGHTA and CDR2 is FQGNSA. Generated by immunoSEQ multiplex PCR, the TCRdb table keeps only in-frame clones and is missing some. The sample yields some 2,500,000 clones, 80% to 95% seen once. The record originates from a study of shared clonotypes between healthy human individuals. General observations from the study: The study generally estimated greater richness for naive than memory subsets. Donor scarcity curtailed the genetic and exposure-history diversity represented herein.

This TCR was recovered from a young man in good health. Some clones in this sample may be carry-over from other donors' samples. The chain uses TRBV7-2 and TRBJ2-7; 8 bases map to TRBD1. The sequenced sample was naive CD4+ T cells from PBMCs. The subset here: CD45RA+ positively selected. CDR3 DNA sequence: TGTGCCAGCAGCTTAGAGGCAGGGGGCGGAATTATACACGAGCAGTACTTC. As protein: CASSLEAGGGIIHEQYF.